These 27 T cell receptor beta chains came from one sample sequenced in a study of blood T cells in healthy people across ages (dated by TCRdb to the mid-2010s). Library preparation used 5' RACE. Sequencing was performed on an Illumina HiSeq 2500. A second PCR of roughly 6 to 12 cycles was run with a J-beta primer mix and a sample-barcoded 5' primer. TCRdb itself trimmed the public reads at Q25 with fastp, ran MiXCR and retained productive beta chains. Rows are combined by CDR3 protein, so each entry shows the most common genes and DNA. Counted in this sample were 1.6 million or so distinct CDR3 sequences; about 35% of them appeared once. Clones ranked in the top ten supply about 11% of the sample. Sample: blood. Receptors were obtained from a woman aged 30 to 39 in good health.

Only a few counts were recorded for this clonotype. The chain links TRBV7-2 to TRBJ2-5, with a weak D call TRBD1 (5 bases). Germline V lookup: CDR1 SGHTA, CDR2 FQGNSA. This CDR3 region has 15 residues. Trimming stripped 5 bases from V and 2 bases from J, with 15 bases between. CDR3 loop: CASSPPRRGQETQYF. CDR3 in DNA: TGTGCCAGCAGCCCCCCCCGAAGGGGTCAAGAGACCCAGTACTTC. Filled out from reference TRBV7-2 and TRBJ2-5, the complete variable domain reads GAGVSQSPSNKVTEKGKDVELRCDPISGHTALYWYRQSLGQGLEFLIYFQGNSAPDKSGLPSDRFSAERTGGSVSTLTIQRTQQEDSAVYLCASSPPRRGQETQYFGPGTRLLVL.

This chain connects TRBV20-1 to TRBJ2-5; D might be TRBD2 (7 bases). Germline lookup yields CDR1 DFQATT and CDR2 SNEGSKA (reference sequence). CDR3 length equals 19 residues. V was shortened by 0 bases and J by 1 base, with 24 bases between the two germline ends. The CDR3 loop is CSARDRGRGRTRGQETQYF. CDR3 in DNA: TGCAGTGCTAGAGATAGAGGCAGGGGAAGGACTAGGGGCCAAGAGACCCAGTACTTC.

This clonotype was detected only a few times. The chain joins TRBV3-1 to TRBJ1-2, with 7 bases fitting TRBD1. The trim removed 5 bases at V and 7 bases at J, leaving 7 bases unmatched. This CDR3 region has 13 residues. Germline V lookup: CDR1 LGHDT, CDR2 YNNKEL (reference sequence). This CDR3 reads CASSFRDSGGYTF. In DNA form, the CDR3 reads TGTGCCAGCAGCTTCCGGGACAGCGGTGGCTACACCTTC.

There are a few counts of this clonotype. This chain joins TRBV10-2 and TRBJ2-1; 13 bases fit TRBD2. Germline V gene data show CDR1 as WSHSY and CDR2 as SAAADI. There are 15 residues in the CDR3. J gave up 4 bases and V 7 bases, and 4 bases lay outside the gene matches. The CDR3 DNA sequence: TGCGCCAGCACCAGACTAGCGGGGGGATACAATGAGCAGTTCTTC. Protein product: CASTRLAGGYNEQFF.

This clonotype showed up just a few times. The chain employs TRBV4-1 and TRBJ1-1; D gene ambiguous. The V gene's germline CDR1 is MGHRA and CDR2 YSYEKL. V was clipped by 3 bases and J by 0 bases, with 8 bases between them. This CDR3 has 14 amino acids. CDR3 DNA: TGCGCCAGCAGCCACCAGGACCTGAACACTGAAGCTTTCTTT. Translation: CASSHQDLNTEAFF.

This clonotype was seen more than once but under ten times. The chain employs TRBV15 and TRBJ2-1; 10 bases are shared with TRBD2. V was clipped by 8 bases and J by 8 bases; unmatched bases: 12. The CDR3 has 15 residues. CDR1 is LNHNV, CDR2 YYDKDF, per germline (reference sequence). CDR3 nucleotide sequence: TGTGCCACCTCAAAAGGAGGACTAGCGGCCTATGAGCAGTTCTTC. Residues: CATSKGGLAAYEQFF.

The rearrangement links TRBV6-6 to TRBJ1-5, with D perhaps TRBD1 (6 bases). CDR3 length: 16 amino acids. Looked up from germline, CDR1 is MNHNY and CDR2 is SVGAGI (reference sequence). The V and J ends lost 5 bases and 4 bases respectively, with 18 bases between them. The CDR3 nucleotides are TGTGCCAGCAGTCAAACAGGGTTTGATCCTAATCAGCCCCAGCATTTT. This gives the protein CASSQTGFDPNQPQHF.

V and J are TRBV20-1 and TRBJ2-1; TRBD2 agrees at 8 bases. This CDR3 spans 16 amino acids. Germline V lookup: CDR1 DFQATT, CDR2 SNEGSKA (reference sequence). V lost 0 bases, J lost 4 bases, and 8 bases stayed unmatched. The CDR3 here is CSARDRIAGLYNEQFF. CDR3 in DNA: TGCAGTGCTAGAGATAGGATAGCGGGGTTGTACAATGAGCAGTTCTTC.

This clonotype came up many times. The chain has TRBV4-2 and TRBJ2-7; D ambiguous. CDR3 length equals 13 residues. In germline, CDR1 is LGHNA, CDR2 YNFKEQ. The V end was cut by 0 bases, the J end by 4 bases, with 7 bases between. This CDR3 is CASSQDGVYEQYF. The CDR3 bases are TGTGCCAGCAGCCAAGATGGGGTTTACGAGCAGTACTTC.

This clonotype came up a few times. J is TRBJ2-2 and V is TRBV12-3 or TRBV12-4; 10 nucleotides align to TRBD1. J gave up 4 bases and V 6 bases, and 5 bases lay outside the gene matches. CDR3 size: 15 residues. CDR3 sequence: CASSHDRGLTGELFF. The CDR3 DNA follows: TGTGCCAGCAGCCACGACAGGGGGCTCACCGGGGAGCTGTTTTTT.

The sample holds a few counts of this clonotype. The V gene is TRBV5-1, the J gene TRBJ2-1, with 10 positions matching TRBD2. V gave up 2 bases and J gave up 2 bases; unmatched junction bases: 7. The CDR3 totals 17 residues. Germline V gene lookup returns CDR1 SGHRS and CDR2 YFSETQ. The CDR3 nucleotides read TGCGCCAGCAGCTTTGCTAGCGGGAGACTTCCCTACAATGAGCAGTTCTTC. Its translation: CASSFASGRLPYNEQFF.

This clonotype was detected only a few times. The V and J genes are TRBV2 and TRBJ2-3, with 7 positions matching TRBD2. CDR1 and CDR2 (germline): SNHLY, FYNNEI. The CDR3 sequence is 15 residues long. The V and J ends lost 8 bases and 2 bases, in that order; junction bases with no gene match: 10. The CDR3 reads CASLWREGPTDTQYF. Here the CDR3 DNA reads TGTGCCAGCCTCTGGAGGGAGGGTCCCACAGATACGCAGTATTTT.

This clonotype was detected only once. The genes are TRBV7-9 and TRBJ1-2; D remains unclear. Looked up from germline, CDR1 is SEHNR and CDR2 is FQNEAQ (reference sequence). The V and J ends lost 3 bases and 5 bases respectively, with 13 bases between them. The CDR3 extends over 14 amino acids. In nucleotides, the CDR3 is TGTGCCAGCAGCTTTGTGAAAAGTGGGTATGGCTACACCTTC. Its translation: CASSFVKSGYGYTF.

This chain links TRBV18 with TRBJ2-2; 7 bases fit TRBD1. V lost 1 base, J lost 2 bases, and 4 bases stayed unmatched. The length of the CDR3 is 16 residues. Germline V gene sequence: CDR1 KGHSH, CDR2 LQKENI. The CDR3 nucleotides read TGTGCCAGCTCACCACAGGGGACAGTTAACACCGGGGAGCTGTTTTTT. Translation gives CASSPQGTVNTGELFF.

This clonotype was observed a few times. The chain recombines TRBV4-1 with TRBJ2-3; D is possibly TRBD1 or TRBD2 (5 bases each). Trimming stripped 3 bases from V and 5 bases from J, with 12 bases between. Germline CDR1 is MGHRA and CDR2 is YSYEKL. CDR3 length: 14 amino acids. DNA of the CDR3: TGCGCCAGCAGCCAGAGGGGTAGAGTAGATACGCAGTATTTT. Its protein product is CASSQRGRVDTQYF.

This clonotype was detected only a few times. This chain connects TRBV12-3 or TRBV12-4 to TRBJ2-3; no firm D call. This CDR3 is 13 amino acids long. The ends were cut back, 6 bases at V and 6 bases at J, with 13 bases in the middle. The CDR3 bases are TGTGCCAGCAGACGCTCGAGGATTGATACGCAGTATTTT. As protein: CASRRSRIDTQYF.

This clonotype was seen only once. The rearrangement uses TRBV6-4 and TRBJ2-5; the match to TRBD1 covers 10 bases. Trimming cost V 11 bases and J 11 bases; bases outside gene matches: 29. This CDR3 region has 18 residues. Germline lookup yields CDR1 MRHNA and CDR2 SNTAGT. This chain's CDR3 is CACQTGTGVGSLLGEQYF. The CDR3 DNA is TGTGCCTGCCAGACCGGGACAGGGGTTGGGAGCCTATTAGGGGAGCAGTACTTC.

This chain connects TRBV5-1 to TRBJ2-4, with D tentatively TRBD2 (6 bases). V was cut by 0 bases and J by 13 bases, with 20 bases left in between. Germline assignment: CDR1 SGHRS and CDR2 YFSETQ. The CDR3 totals 15 residues. For the CDR3, the DNA is TGCGCCAGCAGCTTGGTAGTAGCGGAGCCTCGGGAGCAGTACTTC. It specifies CASSLVVAEPREQYF.

The CDR3 loop is CASSKTQGLRGVEQYF. CDR3 bases: TGTGCCAGCAGTAAAACACAGGGCCTCAGAGGGGTCGAGCAGTACTTC. V gene TRBV2 combines with J gene TRBJ2-7; D might be TRBD1 (6 bases). V was shortened by 5 bases and J by 6 bases, with 23 bases between the two germline ends. Per germline, CDR1 SNHLY and CDR2 FYNNEI. The CDR3 is 16 residues long.

This clonotype occurred a few times. The chain is built from TRBV6-1 and TRBJ1-1, with a tentative D call TRBD1 (5 bases). CDR1 and CDR2 (germline): MNHNS, SASEGT. Trimming removed 10 bases at V and 0 bases at J, with 24 bases between. The CDR3 covers 17 residues. The CDR3 spells CATRGGAAFILNTEAFF. The CDR3 DNA sequence: TGTGCCACACGGGGAGGGGCCGCTTTTATCTTGAACACTGAAGCTTTCTTT.

This clonotype has more than one count but fewer than ten. V gene TRBV9 combines with J gene TRBJ2-1; TRBD1 matches 9 bases. V gave up 4 bases and J gave up 7 bases; unmatched junction bases: 9. The CDR3 has 15 residues. The germline gives CDR1 SGDLS, CDR2 YYNGEE. CDR3 amino acids: CASSSGTGIGNEQFF. Here the CDR3 DNA reads TGTGCCAGCAGCTCCGGGACAGGGATAGGGAATGAGCAGTTCTTC.

Comments on this clonotype: This sequence may be a read error, since a much larger clone differs from it by one base. The genes are TRBV29-1 and TRBJ2-3; 8 nucleotides match TRBD1. The CDR3 is 13 residues long. Germline V gene lookup returns CDR1 SQVTM and CDR2 ANQGSEA. This CDR3 reads CSVDQGASDAQYF. The CDR3 DNA sequence: TGCAGCGTTGATCAGGGGGCGTCAGATGCGCAGTATTTT.

The rearrangement joins TRBV27 to TRBJ2-2; either TRBD1 or TRBD2 may fit D (6 bases each). Germline V CDR1 and CDR2: MNHEY, SMNVEV (reference sequence). The CDR3 totals 18 residues. Trimming removed 4 bases from V and 1 base from J, with 19 bases in between. In DNA form, the CDR3 reads TGTGCCAGCAGTTCCCTAGGTCGGGGGCGCGAGAACACCGGGGAGCTGTTTTTT. Translating it yields CASSSLGRGRENTGELFF.

The CDR3 DNA is TGCAGTGCTAGAGTACCGGCTAGCGGGGGTTTCGGGGAGCTGTTTTTT. This sequence encodes CSARVPASGGFGELFF. The chain recombines TRBV20-1 with TRBJ2-2; 10 nucleotides line up with TRBD2. This CDR3 comprises 16 residues. Germline V CDR1 and CDR2: DFQATT, SNEGSKA (reference sequence). Trimming removed 1 base from V and 7 bases from J; junction bases left unmatched: 9.

This clonotype has a handful of counts. This rearrangement joins TRBV5-1 to TRBJ2-1, with TRBD2 matching 11 bases. V was clipped by 0 bases and J by 1 base; unmatched bases: 6. CDR1 SGHRS and CDR2 YFSETQ come from the germline V gene. The CDR3 is 18 amino acids. CDR3 residues: CASSLVIAGGRSYNEQFF. In DNA, the CDR3 is TGCGCCAGCAGCTTGGTAATAGCGGGAGGGCGGTCCTACAATGAGCAGTTCTTC.

This clonotype was recorded once. J is TRBJ2-1 and V is TRBV20-1; D is perhaps TRBD1 or TRBD2 (5 bases each). Germline values: CDR1 DFQATT, CDR2 SNEGSKA (reference sequence). V dropped 6 bases and J dropped 6 bases, with 24 bases sitting between them. The CDR3 has 16 residues. The CDR3 DNA reads TGCAGTGCGGCTCTACTCCGGGCCTCGAGGGGCAATGAGCAGTTCTTC. Encoded protein: CSAALLRASRGNEQFF.

This clonotype was seen ten or more times. V and J are TRBV4-1 and TRBJ2-3; a weak D match, TRBD2 (6 bases). Germline V CDR1 and CDR2: MGHRA, YSYEKL. V lost 0 bases and J 6 bases, leaving 19 bases between the germline ends. This CDR3 comprises 17 residues. The CDR3 protein is CASSQDSVSGGSDTQYF. In DNA form, the CDR3 reads TGCGCCAGCAGCCAAGATAGTGTAAGCGGAGGGTCTGATACGCAGTATTTT.